These 27 T cell receptor beta chains came from one sample sequenced in a study of HIV-infected patients and healthy controls. Follow-up blood was drawn about 14 weeks, roughly three months, after antiretroviral therapy began. No cell fractionation was done, so the repertoire covers all unsorted peripheral blood T cells. About 500 ng RNA was reverse transcribed with alpha and beta constant-region primers. Separate chain-specific third strand synthesis with multiplexing indices produced the alpha and beta libraries. One entry per CDR3 protein, called by TCRdb with MiXCR from the 5' RACE reads. The sample shows thousands of distinct CDR3 sequences, 5.5% of them seen only once. Sequenced material: blood, taken during antiretroviral therapy. The receptor source for this set is an adult with HIV infection.

This clonotype came up many times. Mismatch with germline at one junction end may stem from a read error. J is TRBJ1-3 and V is TRBV29-1; the D gene is possibly TRBD1 (5 bases). Germline-derived CDR1 and CDR2 are SQVTM and ANQGSEA. There are 12 residues in the CDR3. CDR3 coding DNA: TGCAGCGTAGAAGAGGGGGGAAACACCATATATTTT. It yields the protein CSVEEGGNTIYF.

By sample fraction, this clonotype is medium-sized (0.01 to 0.1%). The chain couples TRBV19 to TRBJ1-2; weak D call: TRBD1 (5 bases). This CDR3 region has 12 residues. The germline CDR1 and CDR2 sequences are LNHDA and SQIVND (reference sequence). Trimming removed 7 bases from V and 7 bases from J, with 13 bases in between. CDR3 coding DNA: TGTGCCAGTATCCCCAGGGACGGTGGCTACACCTTC. It specifies CASIPRDGGYTF.

This clonotype was counted ten times or more. The chain couples TRBV12-3 or TRBV12-4 to TRBJ1-1; D unresolved. This CDR3 is built from 15 residues. V was trimmed by 4 bases and J by 1 base, leaving 13 bases between them. CDR3 in DNA: TGTGCCAGCAGTTCCCCAGACGGTCGGAACACTGAAGCTTTCTTT. Its translation is CASSSPDGRNTEAFF.

This clonotype was recorded at least ten times. The chain has TRBV7-2 and TRBJ2-1; D may be TRBD1 (6 bases). Germline CDR1 SGHTA, CDR2 FQGNSA. The CDR3 consists of 14 residues. Trimming took 5 bases from V and 1 from J, leaving 9 bases between them. The chain's CDR3 is CASSPGQSYNEQFF. CDR3 nucleotide sequence: TGTGCCAGCAGCCCAGGACAGTCCTACAATGAGCAGTTCTTC. Supplemented by reference TRBV7-2 and TRBJ2-1, the full variable domain reads GAGVSQSPSNKVTEKGKDVELRCDPISGHTALYWYRQSLGQGLEFLIYFQGNSAPDKSGLPSDRFSAERTGGSVSTLTIQRTQQEDSAVYLCASSPGQSYNEQFFGPGTRLTVL.

This clonotype was counted between two and nine times. CDR3 residues: CASSYQETQYF. The CDR3, as DNA: TGCGCCAGCAGTTACCAAGAGACCCAGTACTTC. This chain uses TRBV5-1 with TRBJ2-5, with D unresolved. V shed 5 bases and J shed 0 bases, with 2 bases lying between them. Germline lookup yields CDR1 SGHRS and CDR2 YFSETQ. The CDR3 covers 11 residues.

Sample share makes this clonotype medium-sized (0.01 to 0.1%). DNA for the CDR3: TGTGCCAGCAGCTTAAGTCCGCAGGGAGTATCACCCCTCCACTTT. Translation gives CASSLSPQGVSPLHF. The J gene is TRBJ1-6, the V gene TRBV7-2; possibly TRBD1 for D (5 bases). CDR1 is SGHTA and CDR2 is FQGNSA in the germline V gene. Trimming cost V 2 bases and J 10 bases, with 15 bases left between them. The CDR3 is 15 amino acids.

This clonotype was detected ten times or more. V is TRBV12-3 or TRBV12-4 and J is TRBJ2-7; D unresolved. CDR3 length: 12 amino acids. Trimming pared 3 bases from V and 6 bases from J, leaving 9 bases between. CDR3 DNA: TGTGCCAGCAGTTTTCGAAGACTCGAGCAGTACTTC. Protein sequence: CASSFRRLEQYF.

This chain links TRBV20-1 with TRBJ1-5; TRBD1 matches at 8 bases. Germline V lookup: CDR1 DFQATT, CDR2 SNEGSKA (reference sequence). Germline trimming cut 4 bases from V and 0 bases from J; bases unmatched to any gene: 17. The CDR3 has 19 residues. The CDR3 coding sequence is TGCAGTGCTAAACTTGACCGGGACAGGAGTCGTTATAGCAATCAGCCCCAGCATTTT. Amino acid sequence: CSAKLDRDRSRYSNQPQHF.

CDR3 residues: CASSISEYSNQPQHF. CDR3 DNA sequence: TGTGCCAGTAGTATTTCGGAATATAGCAATCAGCCCCAGCATTTT. This chain uses TRBV19 with TRBJ1-5, with D unresolved. CDR3 length equals 15 residues. Per germline, CDR1 LNHDA and CDR2 SQIVND (reference sequence). Trimming shortened V by 3 bases and J by 0 bases, and 9 bases separated the two germline ends.

By share of the sample, this clonotype is medium-sized (0.01 to 0.1%). The gene calls are TRBV7-9 and TRBJ2-4; the D is unclear. CDR1 is SEHNR, CDR2 FQNEAQ, per germline (reference sequence). Trimming took off 2 bases at V and 5 bases at J, with 10 bases between the two ends. This CDR3 has 14 residues. The chain's CDR3 is CASSLKGHENIQYF. CDR3 coding DNA: TGTGCCAGCAGCTTAAAAGGTCACGAAAACATTCAGTACTTC.

V is TRBV13 and J is TRBJ1-2; possible D gene TRBD1, 6 bases. This CDR3 contains 11 residues. The germline gives CDR1 PRHDT, CDR2 FYEKMQ (reference sequence). V dropped 7 bases and J dropped 6 bases, with 9 bases sitting between them. This CDR3 reads CASKAGDGYTF. The CDR3 DNA sequence: TGTGCCAGCAAGGCAGGGGATGGCTACACCTTC.

This clonotype is judged medium-sized. This chain's CDR3 is CASSLRGSATLIYNEQFF. The CDR3 bases are TGTGCCAGCAGCCTGAGGGGTTCCGCCACTCTAATATACAATGAGCAGTTCTTC. This chain joins TRBV7-8 and TRBJ2-1; D tentatively fits TRBD1 or TRBD2 (5 bases each). V dropped 5 bases and J dropped 4 bases, with 24 bases sitting between them. The germline V gene encodes CDR1 SGHVS and CDR2 FQNEAQ. The CDR3 consists of 18 residues.

This clonotype qualifies as medium-sized. The chain combines TRBV6-5 with TRBJ1-5, with 9 positions matching TRBD1. There are 14 residues in the CDR3. CDR1 and CDR2 from the germline V gene are MNHEY and SVGAGI. With 7 bases clipped from V and 4 bases from J, the junction kept 5 bases outside the gene matches. The CDR3 DNA sequence: TGTGCCAGCAAGAGGACAGGGGAGAATCAGCCCCAGCATTTT. It yields the protein CASKRTGENQPQHF.

Many counts were recorded for this clonotype. DNA of the CDR3: TGTGCCAGCAGCGTAGGGGTAGGGTCCTACAATGAGCAGTTCTTC. This sequence encodes CASSVGVGSYNEQFF. The genes are TRBV9 and TRBJ2-1; D not certain. This CDR3 region has 15 residues. V was pared by 0 bases and J by 1 base, with 8 bases between. Per the germline V gene, CDR1 is SGDLS and CDR2 is YYNGEE. The whole variable domain, filled in from reference TRBV9 and TRBJ2-1, reads DSGVTQTPKHLITATGQRVTLRCSPRSGDLSVYWYQQSLDQGLQFLIQYYNGEERAKGNILERFSAQQFPDLHSELNLSSLELGDSALYFCASSVGVGSYNEQFFGPGTRLTVL.

This clonotype was detected many times. J is TRBJ2-7 and V is TRBV28; 7 bases fit TRBD1. This CDR3 is built from 15 residues. Per the germline V gene, CDR1 is MDHEN and CDR2 is SYDVKM. With 10 bases clipped from V and 1 base from J, the junction kept 13 bases outside the gene matches. The CDR3 DNA reads as TGTGCCATCGGACAGGACCTACTAGAATCCTACGAGCAGTACTTC. This translates into CAIGQDLLESYEQYF.

This chain uses TRBV12-3 or TRBV12-4 with TRBJ1-5; 9 bases match TRBD1. The J segment lost 4 bases and the V segment lost 8 bases, leaving 3 bases of the junction unmatched. The CDR3 length is 13 residues. DNA for the CDR3: TGTGCCAGCGTCGGGACAGGGAATCAGCCCCAGCATTTT. It codes for CASVGTGNQPQHF.

By share, this clonotype counts as medium-sized. The rearrangement uses TRBV5-8 and TRBJ1-5; 10 bases fit TRBD1. Germline V CDR1 and CDR2: SGHTS, YDEGEE. The CDR3 covers 16 residues. With 4 bases clipped from V and 3 bases from J, the junction kept 7 bases outside the gene matches. CDR3 in amino acids: CASSPGQGVVNQPQHF. CDR3 nucleotide sequence: TGTGCCAGCAGCCCTGGACAGGGGGTTGTCAATCAGCCCCAGCATTTT.

By frequency in the sample, this clonotype is medium-sized (0.01 to 0.1%). J is TRBJ2-3 and V is TRBV14, with D unclear. The CDR3 is made up of 14 amino acids. The V gene lost 8 bases and the J gene lost 0 bases, with 12 bases spanning the gap. Germline CDR1 is SGHDN and CDR2 is FVKESK. This chain's CDR3 is CASGPGRSTDTQYF. CDR3 DNA: TGTGCCAGCGGACCTGGTAGAAGCACAGATACGCAGTATTTT.

In this sample, this clonotype is medium-sized. The genes are TRBV28 and TRBJ1-1, with D uncertain. V was clipped by 5 bases and J by 0 bases, with 16 bases between them. The germline V gene encodes CDR1 MDHEN and CDR2 SYDVKM. This CDR3 region has 16 residues. This CDR3 reads CASSPRAAPLNTEAFF. Written as DNA, the CDR3 is TGTGCCAGCAGTCCCAGAGCAGCGCCTTTGAACACTGAAGCTTTCTTT.

This clonotype was recorded many times. The chain uses TRBV28 and TRBJ2-1, with 10 positions matching TRBD2. CDR1 MDHEN and CDR2 SYDVKM come from the germline V gene. CDR3 size: 16 residues. The ends lost 5 bases at V and 7 bases at J; junction bases unmatched: 11. The CDR3 reads CASSLPSGGAFNEQFF. The CDR3 nucleotides are TGTGCCAGCAGTCTCCCCAGCGGGGGGGCCTTTAATGAGCAGTTCTTC.

V usage is TRBV28 and J usage is TRBJ2-7; D not resolved. The CDR3 has 15 amino acids. The V end lost 8 bases, the J end lost 6 bases, and 23 bases lay between the germline ends. Germline V gene lookup returns CDR1 MDHEN and CDR2 SYDVKM. The CDR3, as DNA: TGTGCCAGCCGTCTCGCGACGTCACGGGTTCTCGAGCAGTACTTC. Translation gives CASRLATSRVLEQYF.

The J gene is TRBJ2-3, the V gene TRBV7-9, with TRBD2 identical over 8 bases. CDR1 and CDR2 (germline): SEHNR, FQNEAQ (reference sequence). With V trimmed by 4 bases and J by 4 bases, 10 bases remained unmatched. CDR3 length equals 16 residues. CDR3: CASSSDITSGADTQYF. The DNA for the CDR3 is TGTGCCAGCAGCTCAGATATTACTAGCGGTGCAGATACGCAGTATTTT.

In its sample, this clonotype was seen many times. This chain uses TRBV28 with TRBJ1-1; 7 bases map to TRBD1. The CDR3 contains 13 residues. Per the germline V gene, CDR1 is MDHEN and CDR2 is SYDVKM. The V gene end was trimmed by 5 bases and the J gene end by 8 bases; junction bases not matched to a gene: 8. The CDR3 DNA reads as TGTGCCAGCAGTCCCGGACAGGTTTTGGAAGCTTTCTTT. This codes for CASSPGQVLEAFF.

This clonotype is medium-sized by share. The rearrangement uses TRBV3-1 and TRBJ2-5; D unresolved. Germline V gives CDR1 LGHDT, CDR2 YNNKEL (reference sequence). The CDR3 is made up of 13 amino acids. V lost 4 bases and J lost 2, with 8 bases in between. Here the CDR3 reads CASSPTEQETQYF. CDR3 nucleotide sequence: TGTGCCAGCAGCCCGACGGAACAAGAGACCCAGTACTTC.

Sample share makes this clonotype medium-sized. CDR3: CAWSVQGNTEAFF. The CDR3 bases are TGTGCCTGGAGTGTTCAGGGGAACACTGAAGCTTTCTTT. The rearrangement links TRBV30 to TRBJ1-1; maybe TRBD1 (5 bases). Germline V lookup: CDR1 GTSNPN, CDR2 SVGIG (reference sequence). Trimming cost V 0 bases and J 1 base, with 6 bases left between them. The CDR3 spans 13 residues.

In this sample, this clonotype turned up many times. The chain uses TRBV29-1 and TRBJ1-1, with a possible D match to TRBD1 (6 bases). The CDR3 has 14 amino acids. The V gene's germline CDR1 is SQVTM and CDR2 ANQGSEA. V shed 2 bases and J shed 6 bases, with 16 bases lying between them. The CDR3 region has the DNA TGCAGCGTTGAATCGGGGGGGGCTGGCCCTGAAGCTTTCTTT. Translation: CSVESGGAGPEAFF.

The V and J genes are TRBV19 and TRBJ2-5; perhaps TRBD1 as D (5 bases). The germline V and J ends were trimmed by 6 bases and 0 bases, with 11 bases remaining between them. The CDR3 consists of 14 residues. From germline, CDR1 is LNHDA and CDR2 SQIVND (reference sequence). The CDR3 is CASSLTGYQETQYF. The DNA for the CDR3 is TGTGCCAGTAGCCTAACAGGATACCAAGAGACCCAGTACTTC.